This TCR beta chain was profiled in a study of T cell responses to AZD1222 COVID-19 vaccine. Comments on this clone: Its antigen is as yet unknown.

Germline-derived CDR1 and CDR2 are DFQATT and SNEGSKA (reference sequence). The CDR3 loop spans 10 amino acids. With 3 bases removed from V and 6 bases from J, the gap between germline ends came to 5 bases. Only in-frame clones appear in the TCRdb table, and some are missing; sequencing was by immunoSEQ multiplex PCR. This table holds about 190,000 clones, roughly 93% found once. Study conclusions and caveats: Once two AZD1222 doses were given, Spike-specific TCR breadth and depth went up. At baseline, seropositivity was found in only a handful of AZD1222 recipients.

This TCR was recovered from an adult in good health. The chain uses TRBV20-1 and TRBJ1-1; D is unclear. The sequences come from peripheral blood, collected on day 0 of AZD1222 vaccination. The CDR3 protein is CSASAPEAFF. Written as DNA, the CDR3 is TGCAGTGCTAGTGCGCCTGAAGCTTTCTTT.